The T cell receptor (beta chain) under discussion was sequenced for a study of T-cell reconstitution after alpha-beta-depleted transplantation in children. A TCRbeta library incorporating unique molecular identifiers was prepared. TCRdb analysed the PCR reads with MiXCR anew, one entry per CDR3 protein. Of about 350,000 distinct CDR3 sequences listed, more than 10% are singletons. The CDR3 has 14 residues. The germline V gene encodes CDR1 DFQATT and CDR2 SNEGSKA (reference sequence). Trimming shortened V by 2 bases and J by 4 bases, and 14 bases separated the two germline ends. This clonotype was picked up a small number of times.

The genes are TRBV20-1 and TRBJ1-2; a possible D gene is TRBD1 (6 bases). The specimen comprised PBMCs, sampled from the stem cell graft. This receptor was identified in a human donor who donated a stem cell graft to a child with Fanconi anemia. Written as DNA, the CDR3 is TGCAGTGCTAGACCCCCAGGGGAAGGCTATGGCTACACCTTC. This encodes CSARPPGEGYGYTF.